The 18 T cell receptor beta chains below all came from one sample that was sequenced in a study of cytomegalovirus exposure and HLA in healthy donors. PCR primers comprised 60 Vbeta and 13 Jbeta primers. TCRdb's copy holds only in-frame clones and misses some; the assay was immunoSEQ multiplex PCR. The table includes some 140,000 clones, over 65% detected once. The sequencing input was PBMCs. These receptors all stem from a female donor in good health and CMV-seropositive.

V usage is TRBV10-3 and J usage is TRBJ1-1; D uncertain. V was pared by 6 bases and J by 2 bases, with 10 bases between. Germline CDR1 is ENHRY and CDR2 is SYGVKD. The CDR3 is made up of 13 amino acids. The CDR3 is CAISPDLNTEAFF. CDR3 nucleotides: TGTGCCATCAGCCCCGACTTAAACACTGAAGCTTTCTTT.

The chain has TRBV29-1 and TRBJ2-2; 7 bases map to TRBD1. Germline V gene lookup returns CDR1 SQVTM and CDR2 ANQGSEA. V shed 6 bases, J shed 2 bases, and the junction held 9 bases outside the gene matches. The CDR3 is 15 residues long. CDR3 in DNA: TGCAGCGTGGTGACGGGACAGTTTAACACCGGGGAGCTGTTTTTT. Amino acid sequence: CSVVTGQFNTGELFF.

A single count supports this clone. The chain carries TRBV2 and TRBJ2-7; 7 bases are a match to TRBD1. Unmatched junction bases numbered 6, after V lost 4 bases and J lost 3 bases. Germline loops: CDR1 SNHLY, CDR2 FYNNEI. This CDR3 is 14 amino acids long. The CDR3 coding sequence is TGTGCCAGCAGTGGTGAGCCAGGGGGCTACGAGCAGTACTTC. This gives the protein CASSGEPGGYEQYF.

The chain has TRBV29-1 and TRBJ1-1, with unresolved D. The V end lost 0 bases, the J end lost 0 bases, and 11 bases lay between the germline ends. CDR3 length: 15 residues. From germline, CDR1 is SQVTM and CDR2 ANQGSEA. The CDR3: CSVEDPSGLNTEAFF. In nucleotides, the CDR3 is TGCAGCGTTGAAGATCCTTCAGGATTGAACACTGAAGCTTTCTTT.

This chain connects TRBV28 to TRBJ2-4; maybe TRBD1 (5 bases). The length of the CDR3 is 12 residues. V was trimmed by 6 bases and J by 2 bases, leaving 5 bases between them. Germline loops: CDR1 MDHEN, CDR2 SYDVKM. As DNA, the CDR3 is TGTGCCAGCAGGGGGCCCAAAAACATTCAGTACTTC. Amino acid sequence: CASRGPKNIQYF.

The chain couples TRBV7-8 to TRBJ2-7, with 8 bases identical to TRBD2. The V gene's germline CDR1 is SGHVS and CDR2 FQNEAQ. V dropped 0 bases and J dropped 2; count of bases not matched to a gene: 0. The CDR3 runs 14 residues. This chain's CDR3 is CASSLASGTYEQYF. The CDR3, as DNA: TGTGCCAGCAGCTTAGCTAGCGGGACCTACGAGCAGTACTTC.

The chain uses TRBV27 and TRBJ2-7, with TRBD1 matching 7 bases. The CDR3 has 14 residues. Germline V gene sequence: CDR1 MNHEY, CDR2 SMNVEV (reference sequence). V was clipped by 4 bases and J by 5 bases; unmatched bases: 8. In DNA form, the CDR3 reads TGTGCCAGCAGTTCGAAGGGGGCGCGGGACGAGCAGTACTTC. It encodes CASSSKGARDEQYF.

The chain links TRBV30 to TRBJ2-3; maybe TRBD2 (6 bases). Germline V CDR1 and CDR2: GTSNPN, SVGIG (reference sequence). The V gene lost 0 bases and the J gene lost 2 bases, with 12 bases spanning the gap. The CDR3 runs 15 residues. This CDR3 is CAWSVKTRLTDTQYF. CDR3 nucleotide sequence: TGTGCCTGGAGTGTAAAGACTAGGCTCACAGATACGCAGTATTTT.

This chain uses TRBV9 with TRBJ1-2; TRBD1 agrees at 9 bases. The germline gives CDR1 SGDLS, CDR2 YYNGEE. The CDR3 totals 16 residues. Losses at the gene ends were 3 bases for V and 8 bases for J; bases not matched to a gene: 14. The CDR3 is CASSAVSPGTGKGYTF. The CDR3 nucleotides read TGTGCCAGCAGCGCTGTAAGTCCCGGGACAGGGAAGGGCTACACCTTC.

The rearrangement uses TRBV12-5 and TRBJ2-1; unclear D gene. The CDR3 has 11 residues. CDR1 is LGHNT and CDR2 is FRNRAP in the germline V gene. Trimming removed 7 bases at V and 7 bases at J, with 8 bases between. DNA for the CDR3: TGTGCTAGTGCCGAAGAGAATGAGCAGTTCTTC. Residues: CASAEENEQFF.

The CDR3 is CASRSGTSGSTDTQYF. CDR3 DNA: TGTGCCAGCAGGTCCGGGACTAGCGGTAGCACAGATACGCAGTATTTT. The gene calls are TRBV13 and TRBJ2-3; 11 positions match TRBD2. V was clipped by 6 bases and J by 0 bases; unmatched bases: 5. The CDR3 has 16 amino acids. Germline V gives CDR1 PRHDT, CDR2 FYEKMQ (reference sequence).

This clone was found a few times. The chain joins TRBV7-9 to TRBJ2-3, with TRBD1 matching 8 bases. Per germline, CDR1 SEHNR and CDR2 FQNEAQ (reference sequence). V shed 6 bases, J shed 2 bases, and the junction held 4 bases outside the gene matches. The CDR3 sequence is 14 residues long. The CDR3, as DNA: TGTGCCAGCAGTCCTCAGGGGGCCACAGATACGCAGTATTTT. It translates to CASSPQGATDTQYF.

This clone appeared a few times. The chain uses TRBV30 and TRBJ2-5, with D hard to call. The V end was cut by 1 base, the J end by 4 bases, with 10 bases between. The CDR3 is made up of 13 amino acids. The germline V gene encodes CDR1 GTSNPN and CDR2 SVGIG (reference sequence). DNA of the CDR3: TGTGCCTGGAGTGGTTTGAGTAGAGAGACCCAGTACTTC. The encoded protein is CAWSGLSRETQYF.

CDR3 amino acids: CASSNTGSGANVLTF. The CDR3 coding sequence is TGCGCCAGCAGCAATACAGGGTCTGGGGCCAACGTCCTGACTTTC. The rearrangement joins TRBV4-1 to TRBJ2-6; D is perhaps TRBD1 (6 bases). The CDR3 contains 15 residues. Trimming left V 5 bases short and J 1 base short, with 9 bases between. Per the germline V gene, CDR1 is MGHRA and CDR2 is YSYEKL.

The chain combines TRBV2 with TRBJ1-4; D unresolved. Trimming removed 6 bases at V and 8 bases at J, with 16 bases between. This CDR3 spans 14 amino acids. From germline, CDR1 is SNHLY and CDR2 FYNNEI. Here the CDR3 DNA reads TGTGCCAGCAGGGGAGCAACTAGAGAGGAAAAACTGTTTTTT. It specifies CASRGATREEKLFF.

The J gene is TRBJ1-6, the V gene TRBV6-5; D might be TRBD1 (5 bases). This CDR3 comprises 14 residues. V was clipped by 2 bases and J by 8 bases, with 10 bases between them. Germline lookup yields CDR1 MNHEY and CDR2 SVGAGI. CDR3: CASSYRVRDSPLHF. CDR3 in DNA: TGTGCCAGCAGTTACCGGGTCAGGGATTCACCCCTCCACTTT.

The chain recombines TRBV28 with TRBJ2-7, with D maybe TRBD2 (6 bases). The germline V gene encodes CDR1 MDHEN and CDR2 SYDVKM. Trimming stripped 10 bases from V and 4 bases from J, with 23 bases between. The CDR3 contains 15 residues. The chain's CDR3 is CATRGGGTANYEQYF. As DNA, the CDR3 is TGTGCCACCCGAGGTGGAGGGACTGCGAATTACGAGCAGTACTTC. The full variable domain, with the rest looked up from reference TRBV28 and TRBJ2-7, is DVKVTQSSRYLVKRTGEKVFLECVQDMDHENMFWYRQDPGLGLRLIYFSYDVKMKEKGDIPEGYSVSREKKERFSLILESASTNQTSMYLCATRGGGTANYEQYFGPGTRLTVT.

There are a few counts of this clone. This chain connects TRBV7-2 to TRBJ2-7; possibly TRBD1 for D (9 bases). The CDR3 loop spans 15 amino acids. Trimming took 2 bases from V and 8 from J, leaving 19 bases between them. Germline V gives CDR1 SGHTA, CDR2 FQGNSA. CDR3 nucleotide sequence: TGTGCCAGCAGCTTAACTAGCGGACAGGGGAACAAGCAGTACTTC. It codes for CASSLTSGQGNKQYF. Full variable domain (missing parts from reference TRBV7-2 and TRBJ2-7): GAGVSQSPSNKVTEKGKDVELRCDPISGHTALYWYRQSLGQGLEFLIYFQGNSAPDKSGLPSDRFSAERTGGSVSTLTIQRTQQEDSAVYLCASSLTSGQGNKQYFGPGTRLTVT.